The 25 T cell receptor beta chains below were found in one sample sequenced in a study of T cell responses to AZD1222 COVID-19 vaccine. The data were produced by immunoSEQ multiplex PCR, yet TCRdb's version contains in-frame clones alone and is incomplete. The sample records roughly 180,000 clones, around 91% being singletons. The source material was peripheral blood, sampled on day 0 of AZD1222 vaccination. The source of these receptors is an adult in good health.

This chain uses TRBV20-1 with TRBJ1-1, with D uncertain. The CDR3 is 11 residues long. V lost 6 bases and J 11 bases, leaving 16 bases between the germline ends. Per the germline V gene, CDR1 is DFQATT and CDR2 is SNEGSKA (reference sequence). The CDR3 spells CSAAGGPRAFF. CDR3 sequence (DNA): TGCAGTGCGGCGGGAGGTCCCAGGGCTTTCTTT.

This clone showed up just once. This chain joins TRBV7-9 and TRBJ1-1, with a possible D match to TRBD1 (6 bases). Trimming took off 4 bases at V and 3 bases at J, with 18 bases between the two ends. Germline CDR1 is SEHNR and CDR2 is FQNEAQ (reference sequence). The CDR3 is 16 amino acids. The CDR3 bases are TGTGCCAGCAGCTCCCTACAGGGTGGTGTGGACACTGAAGCTTTCTTT. It specifies CASSSLQGGVDTEAFF.

The rearrangement links TRBV28 to TRBJ1-2; D possibly corresponds to TRBD1 (5 bases). CDR3 length equals 15 residues. Germline V CDR1 and CDR2: MDHEN, SYDVKM. Trimming cost V 2 bases and J 5 bases, with 15 bases left between them. The CDR3 region is CASSLAGQGEYGYTF. CDR3 DNA: TGTGCCAGCAGTTTAGCAGGTCAGGGCGAGTATGGCTACACCTTC.

This rearrangement joins TRBV9 to TRBJ1-2, with D perhaps matching TRBD1 (6 bases). CDR3 length: 15 residues. Germline V gene lookup returns CDR1 SGDLS and CDR2 YYNGEE. The V and J ends lost 0 bases and 2 bases respectively, with 11 bases between them. CDR3: CASSVAVTGNYGYTF. CDR3 nucleotides: TGTGCCAGCAGCGTAGCCGTGACAGGAAACTATGGCTACACCTTC.

The V and J genes are TRBV2 and TRBJ2-1; no firm D call. CDR3 length: 13 residues. V was clipped by 4 bases and J by 3 bases, with 7 bases between them. In germline, CDR1 is SNHLY, CDR2 FYNNEI. The CDR3: CASSVGSYNEQFF. The CDR3 DNA is TGTGCCAGCAGTGTGGGCAGCTACAATGAGCAGTTCTTC.

The rearrangement joins TRBV3-1 (or the pseudogene TRBV3-2) to TRBJ2-7; 7 bases are a match to TRBD2. Germline-derived CDR1 and CDR2 are LGHDT and YNNKEL (reference sequence). This CDR3 spans 16 amino acids. V trimming: 4 bases; J trimming: 0 bases; junction bases outside the gene matches: 9. This chain's CDR3 is CASSPLAGPISYEQYF. The CDR3 DNA sequence: TGTGCCAGCAGCCCTTTAGCGGGCCCGATCTCCTACGAGCAGTACTTC.

There are a few counts of this clone. The CDR3 protein is CASSLNRGRTDTQYF. In nucleotides, the CDR3 is TGTGCCAGCAGCTTAAACAGGGGGCGCACAGATACGCAGTATTTT. The chain combines TRBV7-9 with TRBJ2-3, with TRBD1 identical over 9 bases. After removal of 2 bases from V and 1 base from J, the junction contained 1 base not matched to a gene. The germline V gene encodes CDR1 SEHNR and CDR2 FQNEAQ (reference sequence). The CDR3 is 15 residues long.

V and J are TRBV7-2 and TRBJ2-7; 12 bases line up with TRBD2. With V trimmed by 3 bases and J by 5 bases, 14 bases remained unmatched. The CDR3 is made up of 18 amino acids. CDR1 and CDR2 from the germline V gene are SGHTA and FQGNSA. CDR3 in DNA: TGTGCCAGCAGCTTGAATGGTGCTCTACTAGCGGGGGGCGACGAGCAGTACTTC. This codes for CASSLNGALLAGGDEQYF.

The gene calls are TRBV5-4 and TRBJ2-5, with TRBD1 identical over 7 bases. V was clipped by 0 bases and J by 2 bases; unmatched bases: 4. The CDR3 spans 15 residues. The germline gives CDR1 SGHNT, CDR2 YYREEE (reference sequence). The CDR3 nucleotides are TGTGCCAGCAGCTTGGCTGAGGGGGCACAAGAGACCCAGTACTTC. Protein sequence: CASSLAEGAQETQYF.

The chain employs TRBV6-5 and TRBJ2-7; D is ambiguous. Germline-derived CDR1 and CDR2 are MNHEY and SVGAGI. The CDR3 totals 13 residues. V was shortened by 6 bases and J by 1 base, with 10 bases between the two germline ends. The CDR3 protein is CASRSGSSYEQYV. CDR3 nucleotide sequence: TGTGCCAGCAGGAGTGGGTCATCCTACGAGCAGTACGTC.

V is TRBV7-3 and J is TRBJ2-3, with D uncertain. The CDR3 spans 13 residues. Germline V gene data show CDR1 as SGHTA and CDR2 as FQGTGA. The V end was cut by 5 bases, the J end by 0 bases, with 6 bases between. CDR3 amino acids: CASSSDSTDTQYF. CDR3 DNA: TGTGCCAGCAGCAGTGACAGCACAGATACGCAGTATTTT. Complete variable domain (other parts from reference TRBV7-3 and TRBJ2-3): GAGVSQTPSNKVTEKGKYVELRCDPISGHTALYWYRQSLGQGPEFLIYFQGTGAADDSGLPNDRFFAVRPEGSVSTLKIQRTERGDSAVYLCASSSDSTDTQYFGPGTRLTVL.

The chain uses TRBV18 and TRBJ2-5; D is unclear. The CDR3 sequence is 15 residues long. Trimming removed 3 bases at V and 0 bases at J, with 11 bases between. Germline CDR1 is KGHSH and CDR2 is LQKENI. CDR3 coding DNA: TGTGCCAGCTCACCTCCGGGCACGTACCAAGAGACCCAGTACTTC. Amino acid sequence: CASSPPGTYQETQYF.

Comments on this clone: Other DNA sequences in this sample translate to the same CDR3. The chain uses TRBV2 and TRBJ1-2; 7 bases are shared with TRBD1. The CDR3 is made up of 13 amino acids. Germline loops: CDR1 SNHLY, CDR2 FYNNEI. V lost 6 bases to trimming and J lost 0 bases; unmatched junction nucleotides: 1. CDR3 DNA sequence: TGTGCCAGCAGCGGGACAGCTAACTATGGCTACACCTTC. It translates to CASSGTANYGYTF.

This chain joins TRBV7-3 and TRBJ1-1, with D possibly being TRBD1 (5 bases). The CDR3 runs 12 residues. V lost 5 bases to trimming and J lost 5 bases, with 9 bases between them. Germline values: CDR1 SGHTA, CDR2 FQGTGA. The CDR3 loop is CASSRGGTEAFF. For the CDR3, the DNA is TGTGCCAGCAGCCGGGGGGGTACTGAAGCTTTCTTT.

The genes are TRBV5-6 and TRBJ1-1, with D tentatively TRBD1 (5 bases). CDR1 is SGHDT, CDR2 YYEEEE, per germline. V shed 3 bases and J shed 3 bases, with 15 bases lying between them. The CDR3 covers 15 residues. The CDR3 is CASSSEGTGDTEAFF. The DNA of the CDR3 is TGTGCCAGCAGCTCGGAGGGGACCGGGGACACTGAAGCTTTCTTT.

The chain has TRBV12-3 or TRBV12-4 and TRBJ1-3, with a tentative D call TRBD1 (6 bases). Trimming took off 6 bases at V and 7 bases at J, with 7 bases between the two ends. The CDR3 has 11 amino acids. The CDR3 bases are TGTGCCAGCAGCCAGGGGAACACCATATATTTT. Protein: CASSQGNTIYF.

The chain joins TRBV4-3 to TRBJ2-2; D remains unclear. V gave up 1 base and J gave up 5 bases, with 14 bases separating them. This CDR3 spans 16 amino acids. Germline assignment: CDR1 LGHNA and CDR2 YSLEER. This chain's CDR3 is CASSQVPPPSTGELFF. In DNA form, the CDR3 reads TGCGCCAGCAGCCAAGTTCCGCCTCCCTCAACCGGGGAGCTGTTTTTT.

The gene calls are TRBV5-6 and TRBJ1-6; the match to TRBD1 covers 7 bases. V trimming: 5 bases; J trimming: 5 bases; junction bases outside the gene matches: 7. This CDR3 spans 15 amino acids. Germline lookup yields CDR1 SGHDT and CDR2 YYEEEE. The CDR3 DNA follows: TGTGCCAGCAGTGGGGTCGACAGGGATAATTCACCCCTCCACTTT. It is translated as CASSGVDRDNSPLHF.

To note about this clone: A read error may account for a junction end that differs from germline. The chain uses TRBV7-3 and TRBJ2-4; D is perhaps TRBD1 or TRBD2 (5 bases each). The CDR3 is 12 residues long. Per the germline V gene, CDR1 is SGHTA and CDR2 is FQGTGA. CDR3 residues: CASSLTGQDLHF. The CDR3 DNA sequence: TGTGCCAGCAGCTTAACGGGGCAGGACTTGCACTTC. Looking up the rest from reference TRBV7-3 and TRBJ2-4 gives the full variable domain: GAGVSQTPSNKVTEKGKYVELRCDPISGHTALYWYRQSLGQGPEFLIYFQGTGAADDSGLPNDRFFAVRPEGSVSTLKIQRTERGDSAVYLCASSLTGQDLHFGAGTRLSVL.

This clone was counted once. The chain joins TRBV29-1 to TRBJ1-3; a possible D gene is TRBD1 (5 bases). The V end lost 6 bases, the J end lost 2 bases, and 14 bases lay between the germline ends. Per germline, CDR1 SQVTM and CDR2 ANQGSEA. This CDR3 has 14 residues. The CDR3 DNA sequence: TGCAGCGTAGTTCGGGGACTAACTGGAAACACCATATATTTT. Its protein product is CSVVRGLTGNTIYF.

The rearrangement uses TRBV7-2 and TRBJ2-3; TRBD2 is a possible D gene (5 bases). There are 14 residues in the CDR3. Trimming cost V 0 bases and J 4 bases, with 8 bases left between them. Germline V lookup: CDR1 SGHTA, CDR2 FQGNSA. CDR3 sequence: CASSLAGVSDTQYF. The CDR3 bases are TGTGCCAGCAGCTTAGCCGGGGTATCAGATACGCAGTATTTT.

In DNA form, the CDR3 reads TGTGCCAGCAGTGACCTTGGGGGGGGAGGGTACTCACCCCTCCACTTT. Protein sequence: CASSDLGGGGYSPLHF. The rearrangement uses TRBV2 and TRBJ1-6; tentative D call: TRBD1 (5 bases). Germline CDR1 reads SNHLY; CDR2 reads FYNNEI. The CDR3 sequence is 16 residues long. V gave up 3 bases and J gave up 10 bases, with 19 bases separating them.

This clone appeared a single time. The chain joins TRBV27 to TRBJ1-2, with a weak D call TRBD1 (5 bases). The V and J ends lost 4 bases and 7 bases respectively, with 10 bases between them. Per germline, CDR1 MNHEY and CDR2 SMNVEV (reference sequence). There are 12 residues in the CDR3. In DNA form, the CDR3 reads TGTGCCAGCAGTTCAATTGGGGGTGGCTACACCTTC. Translated: CASSSIGGGYTF.

The J gene is TRBJ1-1, the V gene TRBV12-3 or TRBV12-4; D perhaps matches TRBD1 (5 bases). The CDR3 spans 13 residues. Trimming cost V 7 bases and J 4 bases, with 13 bases left between them. The CDR3 region has the DNA TGTGCCAGCAACTTCAGGGATCGCACTGAAGCTTTCTTT. This translates into CASNFRDRTEAFF.

The table lists this clone with a count of one. The chain combines TRBV24-1 with TRBJ1-1; no reliable D call. The CDR3 runs 13 residues. CDR1 and CDR2 from the germline V gene are KGHDR and SFDVKD. Trimming shortened V by 0 bases and J by 0 bases, and 1 base separated the two germline ends. As DNA, the CDR3 is TGTGCCACCAGTGATTTGCTGAACACTGAAGCTTTCTTT. Encoded protein: CATSDLLNTEAFF.